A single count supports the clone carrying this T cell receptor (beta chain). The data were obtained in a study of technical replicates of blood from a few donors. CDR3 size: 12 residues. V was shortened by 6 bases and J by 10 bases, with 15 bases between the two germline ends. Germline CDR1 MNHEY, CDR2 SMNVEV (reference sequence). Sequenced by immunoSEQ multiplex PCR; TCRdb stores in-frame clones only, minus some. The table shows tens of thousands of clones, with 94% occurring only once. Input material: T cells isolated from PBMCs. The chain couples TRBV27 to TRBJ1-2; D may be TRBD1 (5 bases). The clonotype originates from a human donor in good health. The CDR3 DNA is TGTGCCAGCAGCCCAAGTCAAGGGGTCTACACCTTC. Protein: CASSPSQGVYTF.